The rows below give T cell receptor beta chains drawn from one sample of a study of blood T cell repertoires in COVID-19. Clones were read by immunoSEQ multiplex PCR, and TCRdb kept only the in-frame ones, dropping some. The data show roughly 60,000 clones, about 90% seen once. Sequencing was carried out using peripheral blood. The receptors shown here come from a human donor with acute or convalescent COVID-19. The donor label of this sample is uncertain. Both conserved end residues are part of each CDR3. D genes are given only for firm matches. The size entry is marked missing in some rows and otherwise reads once, few, many or a size class.

D gene,V gene,clone size,J gene,CDR3 DNA,CDR3 protein
NA,TRBV7-6,NA,TRBJ2-1,TGTGCCAGCAGCCCAATGAATAGGGGGGGCAATGAGCAGTTCTTC,CASSPMNRGGNEQFF
TRBD1,TRBV19,NA,TRBJ2-4,TGTGCCAGTAGTCCGACAGGGACCAAAAACATTCAGTACTTC,CASSPTGTKNIQYF
TRBD2,TRBV7-8,NA,TRBJ2-3,TGTGCCAGCAGCTCCTGGACTAGCGGGAGCACAGATACGCAGTATTTT,CASSSWTSGSTDTQYF
NA,TRBV15,NA,TRBJ1-1,TGTGCCACCAGCAGCCCAGGGCCTTGGTTCTTT,CATSSPGPWFF
NA,TRBV11-3,NA,TRBJ2-3,TGTGCCAGCAGCGCCCGGGGCACAGATACGCAGTATTTT,CASSARGTDTQYF
NA,TRBV5-1,NA,TRBJ1-1,TGCGCCAGCAGCCCCCCCCTCACAAGTTACAACACTGAAGCTTTCTTT,CASSPPLTSYNTEAFF
TRBD2,TRBV3-1/TRBV3-2,NA,TRBJ2-7,TGTGCCAGCAGCCATAGCGGGAGGTCGAGTGAGCAGTACTTC,CASSHSGRSSEQYF
NA,TRBV10-3,NA,TRBJ1-5,TGTGCCATCAGTGAGTCGCCCCAGGATCAGCCCCAGCATTTT,CAISESPQDQPQHF
NA,TRBV11-2,NA,TRBJ2-5,TGTGCCAGCAGCTTACTTTACGGGGAGACCCAGTACTTC,CASSLLYGETQYF
NA,TRBV3-1/TRBV3-2,NA,TRBJ1-5,TGTGCCAGCAGCCAAGACTCGGGGAACGGCAATCAGCCCCAGCATTTT,CASSQDSGNGNQPQHF
NA,TRBV19,NA,TRBJ2-3,TGTGCCAGTAGTAGCGGGGCTGGAGATACGCAGTATTTT,CASSSGAGDTQYF
TRBD2,TRBV9,NA,TRBJ2-1,TGTGCCAGCAGCGTAGGTAGCGGCGGGAGATGGAATGAGCAGTTCTTC,CASSVGSGGRWNEQFF
NA,TRBV10-3,few,TRBJ2-1,TGTGCCATCAGTGAACAGGTGTACAATGAGCAGTTCTTC,CAISEQVYNEQFF
TRBD2,TRBV11-2,NA,TRBJ2-1,TGTGCCAGCAGCTTATATCTAGCGGGGGGACAAAACAATGAGCAGTTCTTC,CASSLYLAGGQNNEQFF
NA,TRBV18,NA,TRBJ2-1,TGTGCCAGCTCACCCAGCGTTGATGAGCAGTTCTTC,CASSPSVDEQFF
TRBD2,TRBV3-1/TRBV3-2,NA,TRBJ2-3,TGTGCCAGCAGCCTTAGAGCGGGGGGGGATACGCAGTATTTT,CASSLRAGGDTQYF
NA,TRBV28,NA,TRBJ2-7,TGTGCCAGCACGTCCGGTCACTACGGCGACTACGAGCAGTACTTC,CASTSGHYGDYEQYF
NA,TRBV18,NA,TRBJ1-4,TGTGCCAGCTCACCACAACAGGGAATTTCCGAAAAACTGTTTTTT,CASSPQQGISEKLFF
TRBD1,TRBV19,NA,TRBJ1-2,TGTGCCAGTAGTCCCCTAGGACAGGGGAACGACGGCTACACCTTC,CASSPLGQGNDGYTF
NA,TRBV5-1,NA,TRBJ2-1,TGCGCCAGCAGGCGCGGGGGCCCGCACGACAATGAGCAGTTCTTC,CASRRGGPHDNEQFF
NA,TRBV27,once,TRBJ2-5,TGTGCCAGCAGTAGAGAGGGTCTCCCCGAGACCCAGTACTTC,CASSREGLPETQYF
NA,TRBV18,NA,TRBJ1-2,TGTGCCAGCTCGCCGCCCGGACAAAGCTATGGCTACACCTTC,CASSPPGQSYGYTF